This record concerns one T cell receptor (beta chain) sequence. Only one count was recorded for this clone. Its antigen remains unidentified. Base qualities are not recorded, but no much larger clone differs from it by a single base. The data were taken from a study of T cells in localized non-small cell lung cancer (dated by TCRdb to 2020 to 2021). Context from the whole study: The study analyzed T cell repertoires of around 250 early-stage NSCLC patients, comparing tumors and uninvolved tumor-adjacent lungs. All 240 or so NSCLC patients in the cohort were treatment-naive and had localized lung tumors that were resected. The mean age of the NSCLC patients was around 65 years, with 120 to 150 men and 95 to 110 women.

TCR beta CDR3 regions were sequenced from DNA using the immunoSEQ Assay. As for how the authors treated the data: T cell density was computed as TCR beta template counts normalized to usable DNA estimated by amplifying housekeeping genes. The preseqR package was used to estimate richness by extrapolating to 400,000 templates for PBMC samples and to 120,000 templates for tissue samples. Clonality was defined by subtracting Pielou's evenness from one. Differential abundance testing on productive amino-acid clonotypes, with a minimum total count of 5 and an alpha of 0.1, was used to identify tissue-enriched TCRs. The Jaccard Index and the Morisita Overlap Index were used to quantify repertoire overlap between compartments. TCR beta CDR3s were clustered by GLIPH together with public tetramer-defined viral CDR3s, and at least three viral sequences plus V-gene enrichment were required for viral motifs. TCRdb took over this immuneACCESS table, retaining in-frame rearrangements with V and J assigned. Such tables are incomplete; in checked studies, under half of the missing clones stem from an unresolved V gene, and the remainder is unexplained. That table supplies the V and J calls and clone size; D and trimming were determined from the DNA. The sample profile shows approximately 12,000 clones; 70% to 90% of them were found once. The biggest ten clones account for approximately 23% of the sample.

General study outcomes and caveats: Because multi-region sequencing of the tumors was not done, intratumor heterogeneity could not be ruled out. Higher blood T cell density associated with longer overall survival, while higher adjacent-lung clonality associated with shorter survival. A median of about 55 of the top 100 tumor clones were detected in paired uninvolved adjacent lung, and 25 to 35 of these tumor clones were also found among the top 100 clones of the paired uninvolved adjacent lung. Uninvolved tumor-adjacent lung showed the highest T cell clonality, higher than tumor, which suggests more focused antigenic responses in the adjacent lung. Because the study design was exploratory, TCR variables were selected using unadjusted p-values without false-discovery rate correction.

At diagnosis, tumor, uninvolved tumor-adjacent lung and peripheral blood were collected and then preserved as a mix of FFPE and fresh-frozen material. For TCR repertoire profiling, blood samples were analyzed as peripheral blood mononuclear cells. Germline trimming: 5 bases from V, 8 bases from J; junction bases outside gene matches: 9. Its CDR3 holds 16 amino acids, cysteine through phenylalanine. Only CDR3 DNA remains: 48 bases, in frame from the first base. The germline V gene provides CDR1 SGHAT and CDR2 FQNNGV. This specimen consisted of peripheral blood, obtained before any cancer treatment. The sequence is built from TRBV11-2 and TRBJ2-4; TRBD2 aligns with 13 central bases. The clonotype originates from a male donor older than 55 with stage I lung adenocarcinoma. The nucleotide sequence reads as follows: TGTGCCAGCAGCGCCGGGACTAGCGGGGTTCGGGACATTCAGTACTTC. The encoded protein is CASSAGTSGVRDIQYF.